This record looks at one TCR beta chain sequence and its context. Germline is not matched at one junction end, which may reflect a read error. In the source study's methods: Using reference gene primer amplification, nucleated cell counts were estimated. Produced via immunoSEQ multiplex PCR; TCRdb's table is partial and in-frame only. That table gives V, J and clone size, and the DNA gave D and trimming. The sample yields about 45,000 clones, 77% seen once. The sample comes from a study of blood T cell repertoires in COVID-19. Study summary: COVID-19 samples collected from the United States, Italy and Spain covered acute and convalescent phases. T cells, B-cell-depleted T cells, or PBMCs supplied cDNA or gDNA.

The CDR3 loop spans 16 amino acids. Germline V gives CDR1 SGHVS, CDR2 FQNEAQ. The gene calls are TRBV7-8 and TRBJ2-2, with TRBD2 matching 13 bases. The TCR sequence derives from a woman aged 70-85 years with acute or convalescent COVID-19. Sequencing was performed on peripheral blood. Written as DNA, the CDR3 is TGTGCCAGCAGCCTCGGGACTAGCGGGAACCCCGGGGAGCTGTTTTTT. Protein sequence: CASSLGTSGNPGELFF.